These T cell receptor beta chains were read from a single sample in a study of metastatic and nonmetastatic thyroid tumors. TCRdb reanalyzed the PCR reads via MiXCR. In the table there are fewer than 12,000 clones, approximately 30% of which are singletons. Sequencing was performed on tumor tissue. The origin of the receptors is a male donor with papillary thyroid cancer or a benign thyroid nodule (not recorded which). Some clones in this sample may be carry-over from other donors' samples. Each CDR3 is given with its conserved first and last residue. Each record gives: J gene, CDR3 length, V gene, D gene, clone size, CDR3 protein, CDR3 DNA. D genes are given only for firm matches. Clone sizes are given selectively: once, few, many, or a class where the clone is expanded.

TRBJ2-3 | 18 | TRBV5-6 | TRBD2 | many | CASSLRLAGVLRADTQYF | TGTGCCAGCAGCTTGAGGCTAGCGGGAGTCTTGAGGGCAGATACGCAGTATTTT
TRBJ1-1 | 14 | TRBV20-1 | TRBD1 | medium-sized | CSANRGRGNTEAFF | TGCAGTGCTAACAGGGGAAGGGGGAACACTGAAGCTTTCTTT
TRBJ1-1 | 13 | TRBV6-4 | NA | NA | CASSDSSMTEAFF | TGTGCCAGCAGTGACTCTAGTATGACTGAAGCTTTCTTT
TRBJ2-3 | 15 | TRBV27 | NA | NA | CASSLFVAGTDTQYF | TGTGCCAGCAGTTTGTTTGTGGCGGGCACAGATACGCAGTATTTT
TRBJ2-3 | 15 | TRBV24-1 | TRBD1 | few | CATSGQGLDTDTEYF | TGTGCTACCTCTGGACAGGGTTTGGACACAGATACGGAGTATTTT
TRBJ2-5 | 12 | TRBV30 | TRBD1 | medium-sized | CAWSGQGETQYF | TGTGCCTGGAGTGGACAGGGGGAGACCCAGTACTTC
TRBJ2-3 | 14 | TRBV5-4 | NA | many | CASSLVGASDTQYF | TGTGCCAGCAGCTTGGTAGGGGCCTCGGATACGCAGTATTTT
TRBJ2-3 | 13 | TRBV6-4 | NA | few | CASSPRYTDTQYF | TGTGCCAGCAGTCCACGATACACAGATACGCAGTATTTT
TRBJ1-1 | 11 | TRBV28 | NA | few | CASPDGDEAFF | TGTGCCAGCCCGGACGGAGATGAAGCTTTCTTT
TRBJ2-3 | 15 | TRBV10-2 | NA | many | CASSEDQLGTDTQYF | TGCGCCAGCAGTGAAGATCAGCTGGGCACAGATACGCAGTATTTT
TRBJ1-1 | 15 | TRBV7-9 | NA | NA | CASSSKGGGQAEAFF | TGTGCCAGCAGCTCCAAGGGGGGTGGGCAGGCTGAAGCTTTCTTT
TRBJ1-4 | 16 | TRBV28 | NA | NA | CASSPLPGATNEKLFF | TGTGCCAGCAGTCCCTTGCCCGGGGCTACTAATGAAAAACTGTTTTTT
TRBJ1-6 | 15 | TRBV6-4 | TRBD1 | NA | CASTRKEGAQSPLHF | TGTGCCAGCACCAGAAAGGAGGGGGCGCAATCACCCCTCCACTTT
TRBJ2-7 | 14 | TRBV7-2 | NA | NA | CASSLGLPGHEQYF | TGTGCCAGCAGCCTTGGGCTTCCGGGCCACGAGCAGTACTTC
TRBJ1-5 | 15 | TRBV12-3/TRBV12-4 | TRBD1 | medium-sized | CASSKTGGANQPQHF | TGTGCCAGCAGTAAAACAGGGGGCGCAAACCAGCCCCAGCATTTT
TRBJ2-7 | 12 | TRBV28 | NA | NA | CASSFRALEQYF | TGTGCCAGCAGTTTTCGGGCCCTCGAGCAGTACTTC
TRBJ1-2 | 17 | TRBV28 | NA | NA | CASSLVAAGHTTHGYTF | TGTGCCAGCAGTTTAGTGGCGGCAGGGCATACAACCCATGGCTACACCTTC
TRBJ2-7 | 14 | TRBV15 | NA | NA | CATSRDSRAYEQYF | TGTGCCACCAGCAGAGACTCGAGAGCCTACGAGCAGTACTTC
TRBJ2-3 | 13 | TRBV20-1 | NA | NA | CSAKIPSTDTQYF | TGCAGTGCTAAGATCCCTAGCACAGATACGCAGTATTTT
TRBJ1-2 | 13 | TRBV6-2/TRBV6-3 | NA | NA | CASSYGTGWGYTF | TGTGCCAGCAGCTACGGGACGGGATGGGGCTACACCTTC
TRBJ2-1 | 18 | TRBV5-6 | NA | few | CASSPRGGDRPKWYEQFF | TGTGCCAGCAGCCCCCGCGGGGGCGACAGGCCGAAATGGTACGAGCAGTTCTTC
TRBJ1-2 | 13 | TRBV19 | NA | few | CASSIDINYGYTF | TGTGCCAGTAGTATCGACATAAACTATGGCTACACCTTC
TRBJ2-5 | 17 | TRBV25-1 | TRBD1 | many | CASASLGTAYIQETQYF | TGTGCCAGCGCTTCACTTGGGACAGCCTATATCCAAGAGACCCAGTACTTC
TRBJ2-7 | 14 | TRBV19 | TRBD1 | NA | CASNPGQGAGEQYF | TGTGCCAGTAACCCGGGACAGGGGGCGGGAGAGCAGTACTTC
TRBJ2-1 | 12 | TRBV20-1 | NA | NA | CSAIYLANEQFF | TGCAGTGCTATATACTTAGCCAATGAGCAGTTCTTC
TRBJ2-5 | 15 | TRBV7-9 | TRBD1 | medium-sized | CASSSTGGRQETQYF | TGTGCCAGCAGCTCGACAGGGGGTCGGCAAGAGACCCAGTACTTC
TRBJ2-2 | 15 | TRBV20-1 | TRBD2 | NA | CSARDTGGSTGELFF | TGCAGTGCTAGAGATACGGGAGGGAGCACCGGGGAGCTGTTTTTT
TRBJ2-3 | 20 | TRBV12-5 | NA | medium-sized | CASGLPARCGRGHHTDTQYF | TGTGCTAGTGGTTTGCCCGCTCGATGCGGCAGGGGACACCACACAGATACGCAGTATTTT
TRBJ2-7 | 13 | TRBV28 | TRBD1 | few | CASSAGGSDEQYF | TGTGCCAGCAGTGCAGGGGGCAGCGACGAGCAGTACTTC
TRBJ2-5 | 13 | TRBV28 | NA | NA | CASSLFGGETQYF | TGTGCCAGCAGTTTATTTGGGGGCGAGACCCAGTACTTC
TRBJ2-7 | 15 | TRBV3-1 | TRBD1 | NA | CASSHTGGVSYEQYF | TGTGCCAGCAGCCATACAGGGGGCGTTTCCTACGAGCAGTACTTC